This TCR beta chain is from a study of cytomegalovirus exposure and HLA in healthy donors. The germline V gene has CDR1 LNHDA and CDR2 SQIVND (reference sequence). The CDR3 is 13 residues long. V shed 8 bases and J 4 bases; nucleotides not matched to a gene: 0. Worth noting for this clone: The target antigen is unknown.

The PCR had 60 Vbeta and 13 Jbeta primers. Per the original methods: A follow-up analysis tallied about 88 million unique TCR beta chains, roughly 11 million shared. This table comes from immunoSEQ multiplex PCR, and its TCRdb copy is limited to in-frame clones, with some not included. That table gives V, J and clone size, and the DNA gave D and trimming. The data hold more than 80,000 clones, with over 70% observed a single time. General study findings and limits: A missense DCLRE1C variant was associated with V- and J-gene trimming of TCR beta chains in a later analysis, and an independent cohort replicated the association. A later analysis showed TCR association rates differing by HLA locus, peaking at DRB1 and lowest at HLA-C. While the bulk of TCR sequences proved rare, some public TCRs turned up in many donors.

Input material: PBMCs. This receptor was obtained from a female donor in good health and CMV-seronegative. The chain joins TRBV19 to TRBJ2-3; 13 bases are a match to TRBD2. CDR3 sequence (DNA): TGTGCCAGTGGACTAGCGGGAGCAGATACGCAGTATTTT. The encoded protein is CASGLAGADTQYF. Combining the CDR3 with reference TRBV19 and TRBJ2-3 gives the whole variable domain DGGITQSPKYLFRKEGQNVTLSCEQNLNHDAMYWYRQDPGQGLRLIYYSQIVNDFQKGDIAEGYSVSREKKESFPLTVTSAQKNPTAFYLCASGLAGADTQYFGPGTRLTVL.